One and the same sample provided the 32 T cell receptor beta chains below, sequenced in a study of early T cells in non-severe SARS-CoV-2 infection. TCRdb re-derived calls from the 5' RACE reads in MiXCR, one entry per CDR3 protein. The repertoire consists of some 34,000 distinct CDR3 sequences, with 7% to 7.5% occurring once and the leading ten covering 13%. Source: whole blood, taken at baseline. These receptor sequences come from an adult who was a healthcare worker with PCR-confirmed SARS-CoV-2 infection or an uninfected control (not recorded which).

This clonotype was seen ten or more times. The chain employs TRBV6-2 or TRBV6-3 and TRBJ1-2; D is uncertain. Trimming pared 2 bases from V and 8 bases from J, leaving 12 bases between. The V gene's germline CDR1 is MNHEY and CDR2 SVGEGT. The CDR3 length is 13 residues. CDR3 loop: CASSYSGVRGYTF. The CDR3 region has the DNA TGTGCCAGCAGTTACAGCGGGGTTCGGGGCTACACCTTC.

The chain uses TRBV5-1 and TRBJ2-3, with TRBD2 matching over 14 bases. After removal of 7 bases from V and 5 bases from J, the junction contained 0 bases not matched to a gene. Germline values: CDR1 SGHRS, CDR2 YFSETQ. CDR3 length equals 13 residues. The CDR3 spells CASGTSGRDTQYF. CDR3 sequence (DNA): TGCGCCAGCGGGACTAGCGGGAGAGATACGCAGTATTTT.

This clonotype was recorded many times. V is TRBV29-1 and J is TRBJ2-2; D is unclear. Germline CDR1 SQVTM, CDR2 ANQGSEA. The germline V and J ends were trimmed by 4 bases and 2 bases, with 5 bases remaining between them. This CDR3 has 12 residues. DNA of the CDR3: TGCAGCGTTGCTTTAAACACCGGGGAGCTGTTTTTT. It translates to CSVALNTGELFF.

The chain carries TRBV7-3 and TRBJ2-1; 9 bases match TRBD2. The V gene's germline CDR1 is SGHTA and CDR2 FQGTGA. V dropped 3 bases and J dropped 0; count of bases not matched to a gene: 3. The CDR3 consists of 16 residues. DNA of the CDR3: TGTGCCAGCAGCTTGTATAGCGGGAGCTCCTACAATGAGCAGTTCTTC. Its protein is CASSLYSGSSYNEQFF. The whole variable domain, filled in from reference TRBV7-3 and TRBJ2-1, reads GAGVSQTPSNKVTEKGKYVELRCDPISGHTALYWYRQSLGQGPEFLIYFQGTGAADDSGLPNDRFFAVRPEGSVSTLKIQRTERGDSAVYLCASSLYSGSSYNEQFFGPGTRLTVL.

In this sample, this clonotype turned up a few times. The V and J genes are TRBV28 and TRBJ2-2; D may be TRBD1 (6 bases). The CDR3 spans 14 residues. Germline CDR1 and CDR2: MDHEN and SYDVKM. The V end lost 10 bases, the J end lost 0 bases, and 12 bases lay between the germline ends. The CDR3 coding sequence is TGTGCCATCAGGGGCAGACCGAACACCGGGGAGCTGTTTTTT. Amino acid sequence: CAIRGRPNTGELFF.

By sample share, this clonotype is medium-sized. This chain links TRBV13 with TRBJ2-7; 11 bases line up with TRBD1. Per germline, CDR1 PRHDT and CDR2 FYEKMQ (reference sequence). V trimming: 0 bases; J trimming: 6 bases; junction bases outside the gene matches: 4. This CDR3 has 15 residues. CDR3 sequence (DNA): TGTGCCAGCAGCTTAGGGGGGACAGGGGGAAGCGAGCAGTACTTC. This codes for CASSLGGTGGSEQYF.

This clonotype came up many times. The gene calls are TRBV7-2 and TRBJ2-4; D not resolved. Trimming stripped 1 base from V and 7 bases from J, with 5 bases between. Germline V gene lookup returns CDR1 SGHTA and CDR2 FQGNSA. The CDR3 runs to 12 residues. Here the CDR3 DNA reads TGTGCCAGCAGCTTAGGTACCAACATTCAGTACTTC. As protein: CASSLGTNIQYF. The full variable domain, rest sourced from reference TRBV7-2 and TRBJ2-4, is GAGVSQSPSNKVTEKGKDVELRCDPISGHTALYWYRQSLGQGLEFLIYFQGNSAPDKSGLPSDRFSAERTGGSVSTLTIQRTQQEDSAVYLCASSLGTNIQYFGAGTRLSVL.

This clonotype was picked up many times. This chain links TRBV13 with TRBJ2-1; weak D call: TRBD2 (6 bases). The germline V and J ends were trimmed by 2 bases and 0 bases, with 11 bases remaining between them. This CDR3 comprises 16 residues. Germline CDR1 reads PRHDT; CDR2 reads FYEKMQ (reference sequence). DNA of the CDR3: TGTGCCAGCAGCTTAAGTCCGGGAGTCTCCTACAATGAGCAGTTCTTC. It codes for CASSLSPGVSYNEQFF.

This clonotype has ten or more counts. This chain uses TRBV4-1 with TRBJ2-1; 11 bases match TRBD2. After removal of 4 bases from V and 3 bases from J, the junction contained 11 bases not matched to a gene. The CDR3 spans 18 residues. The germline gives CDR1 MGHRA, CDR2 YSYEKL. Here the CDR3 reads CASSPTYPGTSGYNEQFF. CDR3 sequence (DNA): TGCGCCAGCAGCCCGACTTATCCCGGGACTAGCGGCTACAATGAGCAGTTCTTC.

This chain links TRBV5-1 with TRBJ2-1, with 10 bases lining up with TRBD2. V was pared by 7 bases and J by 1 base, with 5 bases of the junction left unmatched. Germline assignment: CDR1 SGHRS and CDR2 YFSETQ. This CDR3 is 15 amino acids long. Here the CDR3 reads CASGQLAGSYNEQFF. CDR3 coding DNA: TGCGCCAGCGGCCAACTAGCGGGATCCTACAATGAGCAGTTCTTC.

Many counts were recorded for this clonotype. The V call is TRBV5-4, the J call TRBJ2-1, with 7 bases fitting TRBD2. The V gene end was trimmed by 0 bases and the J gene end by 5 bases; junction bases not matched to a gene: 2. This CDR3 is 14 amino acids long. CDR1 and CDR2 (germline): SGHNT, YYREEE (reference sequence). The chain's CDR3 is CASSLERGNNEQFF. In DNA, the CDR3 is TGTGCCAGCAGCTTGGAGCGGGGCAACAATGAGCAGTTCTTC.

The chain links TRBV7-2 to TRBJ2-1, with 10 bases aligning to TRBD2. Germline-derived CDR1 and CDR2 are SGHTA and FQGNSA. The CDR3 runs to 17 residues. V was clipped by 2 bases and J by 7 bases; unmatched bases: 11. CDR3: CASSLIQVSGRENEQFF. CDR3 bases: TGTGCCAGCAGCTTAATCCAAGTCAGCGGGAGGGAGAATGAGCAGTTCTTC. Looking up the rest from reference TRBV7-2 and TRBJ2-1 gives the full variable domain: GAGVSQSPSNKVTEKGKDVELRCDPISGHTALYWYRQSLGQGLEFLIYFQGNSAPDKSGLPSDRFSAERTGGSVSTLTIQRTQQEDSAVYLCASSLIQVSGRENEQFFGPGTRLTVL.

There are many counts of this clonotype. This rearrangement joins TRBV15 to TRBJ2-2, with 12 bases that match TRBD2. Looked up from germline, CDR1 is LNHNV and CDR2 is YYDKDF (reference sequence). CDR3 size: 16 residues. J lost 2 bases, V lost 5 bases, and 3 bases had no gene match. CDR3 DNA sequence: TGTGCCACCAGCTCGGGACTAGCGGGTAACACCGGGGAGCTGTTTTTT. It translates to CATSSGLAGNTGELFF.

This clonotype counts as medium-sized. The chain employs TRBV7-9 and TRBJ2-2; D gene uncertain. The germline CDR1 and CDR2 sequences are SEHNR and FQNEAQ (reference sequence). This CDR3 spans 16 amino acids. Trimming shortened V by 1 base and J by 4 bases, and 13 bases separated the two germline ends. The CDR3 reads CASSLGVSFGTGELFF. The CDR3, as DNA: TGTGCCAGCAGCTTAGGGGTGAGCTTCGGCACCGGGGAGCTGTTTTTT.

In DNA, the CDR3 is TGCGCCAGCAGCCTAGATCCGAGACAGCCCACAGATACGCAGTATTTT. Translation: CASSLDPRQPTDTQYF. The J gene is TRBJ2-3, the V gene TRBV4-3, with D possibly TRBD1 on 5 matching bases. Germline V gives CDR1 LGHNA, CDR2 YSLEER. Trimming took 4 bases from V and 2 from J, leaving 16 bases between them. The CDR3 spans 16 residues.

J is TRBJ2-5 and V is TRBV6-2 or TRBV6-3; 10 nucleotides line up with TRBD2. V was clipped by 2 bases and J by 4 bases; unmatched bases: 16. The CDR3 runs to 19 residues. Germline V gene lookup returns CDR1 MNHEY and CDR2 SVGEGT. CDR3 bases: TGTGCCAGCAGTTACGTGAGGGCTAGCGGGAGAGCCCTCCGAGAGACCCAGTACTTC. It is translated as CASSYVRASGRALRETQYF.

This clonotype turned up a few times. V gene TRBV11-3 combines with J gene TRBJ2-1; D not certain. V lost 2 bases and J 5 bases, leaving 7 bases between the germline ends. The CDR3 is 13 amino acids. Germline V gene data show CDR1 as SGHNT and CDR2 as YENEEA. For the CDR3, the DNA is TGTGCCAGCAGCTTATTGGGGAACAATGAGCAGTTCTTC. It yields the protein CASSLLGNNEQFF. Full variable domain (missing parts from reference TRBV11-3 and TRBJ2-1): EAGVVQSPRYKIIEKKQPVAFWCNPISGHNTLYWYLQNLGQGPELLIRYENEEAVDDSQLPKDRFSAERLKGVDSTLKIQPAELGDSAVYLCASSLLGNNEQFFGPGTRLTVL.

About this clonotype: Since a much larger clone is just one base distant, this may be a read error. The rearrangement joins TRBV7-3 to TRBJ2-1; D remains unclear. Germline V gene sequence: CDR1 SGHTA, CDR2 FQGTGA. CDR3 length: 14 residues. In DNA, the CDR3 is TGTGTCAGCAGCTCGAATGCGGAACTACCGGAGCAGTTCTTC. Translating it yields CVSSSNAELPEQFF.

At least ten counts were recorded for this clonotype. The chain uses TRBV6-2 or TRBV6-3 and TRBJ2-3, with 7 bases that match TRBD2. V shed 8 bases and J 0 bases; nucleotides not matched to a gene: 2. The CDR3 is 13 residues long. Germline loops: CDR1 MNHEY, CDR2 SVGEGT. The CDR3 region has the DNA TGTGCCAGCGGGGGGGAGAGCACAGATACGCAGTATTTT. This translates into CASGGESTDTQYF.

This clonotype was seen at least ten times. J is TRBJ2-7 and V is TRBV7-2, with 11 bases matching TRBD2. This CDR3 region has 14 residues. Germline CDR1 is SGHTA and CDR2 is FQGNSA. Losses at the gene ends were 5 bases for V and 3 bases for J; bases not matched to a gene: 3. CDR3 sequence reads: CASSRTSGRYEQYF. CDR3 bases: TGTGCCAGCAGCAGGACTAGCGGGCGCTACGAGCAGTACTTC.

The V gene is TRBV20-1, the J gene TRBJ1-3, with no clear D. Trimming left V 3 bases short and J 2 bases short, with 11 bases between. Germline-derived CDR1 and CDR2 are DFQATT and SNEGSKA (reference sequence). This CDR3 region has 14 residues. The CDR3 loop reads CSASDGTTGNTIYF. For the CDR3, the DNA is TGCAGTGCTAGTGACGGAACGACTGGAAACACCATATATTTT.

This clonotype has a handful of counts. The J gene is TRBJ1-4, the V gene TRBV30, with D hard to call. The CDR3 has 16 amino acids. The germline CDR1 and CDR2 sequences are GTSNPN and SVGIG (reference sequence). Trimming took off 1 base at V and 3 bases at J, with 15 bases between the two ends. The CDR3 sequence: CAWSAAWRGANEKLFF. DNA for the CDR3: TGTGCCTGGAGTGCCGCTTGGCGGGGTGCTAATGAAAAACTGTTTTTT.

The DNA for the CDR3 is TGTGCCATCAGTGATTCGAAGCGGGAGGGCTTTAATGAGCAGTTCTTC. Its translation: CAISDSKREGFNEQFF. V gene TRBV10-3 combines with J gene TRBJ2-1, with TRBD2 matching 10 bases. V lost 3 bases to trimming and J lost 7 bases; unmatched junction nucleotides: 9. Germline V lookup: CDR1 ENHRY, CDR2 SYGVKD. The CDR3 length is 16 residues.

The chain carries TRBV20-1 and TRBJ2-7; the match to TRBD1 covers 10 bases. The CDR3 has 15 amino acids. With V trimmed by 2 bases and J by 6 bases, 10 bases remained unmatched. Germline CDR1 is DFQATT and CDR2 is SNEGSKA (reference sequence). In DNA form, the CDR3 reads TGCAGTGCTAGACACCGGACAGGGGGGGCCTCCGAGCAGTACTTC. Translating it yields CSARHRTGGASEQYF.

This chain links TRBV19 with TRBJ2-1; D gene ambiguous. Looked up from germline, CDR1 is LNHDA and CDR2 is SQIVND (reference sequence). The CDR3 loop spans 16 amino acids. V lost 1 base to trimming and J lost 0 bases, with 10 bases between them. The CDR3 nucleotides are TGTGCCAGTAGTATAGTTCCAGCGAGCTCCTACAATGAGCAGTTCTTC. Amino acid sequence: CASSIVPASSYNEQFF.

This clonotype was recorded at least ten times. The rearrangement links TRBV4-3 to TRBJ2-3; tentatively, D is TRBD1 or TRBD2 (7 bases each). V was trimmed by 1 base and J by 4 bases, leaving 15 bases between them. This CDR3 is built from 16 residues. Germline assignment: CDR1 LGHNA and CDR2 YSLEER. The CDR3 spells CASSQAQGEGPDTQYF. The CDR3 nucleotides read TGCGCCAGCAGCCAAGCCCAGGGGGAGGGGCCAGATACGCAGTATTTT.

The V and J genes are TRBV7-9 and TRBJ1-2; the match to TRBD1 covers 9 bases. The CDR3 is 17 amino acids. V lost 7 bases, J lost 8 bases, and 20 bases stayed unmatched. Germline values: CDR1 SEHNR, CDR2 FQNEAQ (reference sequence). CDR3: CASNHLVGDRDYVGYTF. In DNA form, the CDR3 reads TGTGCCAGCAACCACCTGGTCGGGGACAGGGACTATGTAGGCTACACCTTC.

This clonotype was picked up many times. The CDR3 bases are TGTGCCAGCAGTGAACGCGAAACAGATACGCAGTATTTT. Protein: CASSERETDTQYF. The chain combines TRBV6-1 with TRBJ2-3; D remains unclear. In germline, CDR1 is MNHNS, CDR2 SASEGT. V was trimmed by 2 bases and J by 3 bases, leaving 6 bases between them. The CDR3 runs 13 residues.

This clonotype was detected a few times. The chain carries TRBV29-1 and TRBJ2-3; D gene ambiguous. Per germline, CDR1 SQVTM and CDR2 ANQGSEA. V was clipped by 3 bases and J by 1 base, with 5 bases between them. CDR3 length: 12 residues. The CDR3 here is CSVDGGTDTQYF. CDR3 nucleotides: TGCAGCGTTGACGGAGGCACAGATACGCAGTATTTT.

This clonotype was seen repeatedly, ten times or more. The genes are TRBV6-1 and TRBJ2-6; D ambiguous. The V gene lost 3 bases and the J gene lost 2 bases, with 5 bases spanning the gap. This CDR3 region has 14 residues. The germline gives CDR1 MNHNS, CDR2 SASEGT. The CDR3 DNA reads TGTGCCAGCAGTGAGGGGACTGGGGCCAACGTCCTGACTTTC. The encoded protein is CASSEGTGANVLTF.

This clonotype was observed many times. V usage is TRBV7-2 and J usage is TRBJ1-4, with no clear D. The CDR3 is made up of 14 amino acids. Trimming pared 1 base from V and 1 base from J, leaving 4 bases between. Germline V gene data show CDR1 as SGHTA and CDR2 as FQGNSA. In nucleotides, the CDR3 is TGTGCCAGCAGCTTAGGCTTAACTAATGAAAAACTGTTTTTT. Protein: CASSLGLTNEKLFF.

The table lists this clonotype with many counts. The V call is TRBV7-9, the J call TRBJ1-5; D perhaps matches TRBD1 (6 bases). V lost 0 bases and J lost 7, with 13 bases in between. CDR3 length: 15 amino acids. CDR1 and CDR2 from the germline V gene are SEHNR and FQNEAQ (reference sequence). For the CDR3, the DNA is TGTGCCAGCAGCTTAGCGGGGGCGCGGGAGCAGCCCCAGCATTTT. Its translation is CASSLAGAREQPQHF. Full variable domain (rest looked up from reference TRBV7-9 and TRBJ1-5): DTGVSQNPRHKITKRGQNVTFRCDPISEHNRLYWYRQTLGQGPEFLTYFQNEAQLEKSRLLSDRFSAERPKGSFSTLEIQRTEQGDSAMYLCASSLAGAREQPQHFGDGTRLSIL.